This TCR beta chain was identified during a study of T cell changes during pregnancy in multiple sclerosis. The CDR3 length is 15 residues. Per the germline V gene, CDR1 is MNHNY and CDR2 is SVGAGI (reference sequence). V shed 6 bases, J shed 0 bases, and the junction held 4 bases outside the gene matches. Method: immunoSEQ multiplex PCR; TCRdb's copy keeps in-frame clones and lacks some. The sample has tens of thousands of clones, approximately 91% seen once. The sample here was CD4+ T cells from peripheral blood mononuclear cells, taken in the third trimester of pregnancy. The sequence came from a female donor with multiple sclerosis, enrolled in a pregnancy study. The chain links TRBV6-6 to TRBJ1-3; 8 bases agree with TRBD1. The chain's CDR3 is CASRGTGNSGNTIYF. The CDR3 nucleotides read TGTGCCAGCAGGGGGACAGGCAACTCTGGAAACACCATATATTTT.